The rows below give T cell receptor beta chains drawn from one sample of a study of blood T cell repertoires in COVID-19. Assay used: immunoSEQ multiplex PCR; TCRdb lists only in-frame clones, some missing. The table has about 120,000 clones, 82% seen once; the top ten hold roughly 7%. The specimen sequenced was peripheral blood. The receptor source for this set is a man in his 70s with active or convalescent COVID-19. The CDR3 runs from the conserved cysteine through the conserved F or W. A D gene is named only where the DNA matches it firmly. Clone size is given for some rows only: seen once, a few or many times, or a class if the clone is expanded.

length,J,size,D,V,CDR3,DNA
17,TRBJ2-1,medium-sized,TRBD1,TRBV4-2,CASSLKPGQTSYNEQFF,TGTGCCAGCAGCCTTAAACCGGGACAGACCTCCTACAATGAGCAGTTCTTC
15,TRBJ1-6,-,TRBD1,TRBV13,CASSLGGRGNSPLHF,TGTGCCAGCAGCTTAGGCGGCAGGGGGAATTCACCCCTCCACTTT
13,TRBJ2-5,-,-,TRBV18,CASSDSPQETQYF,TGTGCCAGCTCGGACAGTCCCCAAGAGACCCAGTACTTC
15,TRBJ2-5,-,TRBD2,TRBV27,CASSLGGEGHETQYF,TGTGCCAGCAGTTTGGGAGGGGAGGGGCACGAGACCCAGTACTTC
12,TRBJ1-1,-,-,TRBV4-2,CASSQVMEEAFF,TGTGCCAGCAGCCAAGTGATGGAGGAAGCTTTCTTT
16,TRBJ2-7,-,TRBD1,TRBV7-7,CASYHPSGTDPDEQYF,TGTGCCAGCTATCACCCCTCCGGGACAGACCCCGACGAGCAGTACTTC
16,TRBJ2-3,once,TRBD2,TRBV2,CASSPRAGVGADTQYF,TGTGCCAGCAGCCCGAGAGCGGGAGTCGGCGCGGATACGCAGTATTTT
13,TRBJ1-1,-,-,TRBV28,CASSGGSGTEAFF,TGTGCCAGCAGCGGGGGGAGCGGTACTGAAGCTTTCTTT
17,TRBJ1-2,once,-,TRBV9,CASSVDLTGTTDYGYTF,TGTGCCAGCAGCGTAGATCTAACCGGGACAACGGACTATGGCTACACCTTC
15,TRBJ1-2,-,TRBD1,TRBV5-4,CASTLQGAFNYGYTF,TGTGCCAGCACCCTCCAGGGGGCGTTTAACTATGGCTACACCTTC
16,TRBJ2-5,-,TRBD2,TRBV9,CASSPRLAGGQETQYF,TGTGCCAGCAGCCCCCGACTAGCGGGGGGGCAGGAGACCCAGTACTTC
16,TRBJ1-5,-,TRBD1,TRBV2,CASSTRTGIGNQPQHF,TGTGCCAGCAGTACCCGGACAGGAATTGGCAATCAGCCCCAGCATTTT
13,TRBJ2-1,-,-,TRBV7-6,CASSPSSYNEQFF,TGTGCCAGCAGCCCTTCCTCCTACAATGAGCAGTTCTTC
15,TRBJ2-1,-,TRBD2,TRBV25-1,CASSRGEGLGNEQFF,TGTGCCAGCAGTCGGGGGGAGGGCCTGGGAAATGAGCAGTTCTTC
15,TRBJ1-3,once,TRBD1,TRBV5-4,CASSPDRGLGNTIYF,TGTGCCAGCAGCCCCGACAGGGGGCTAGGAAACACCATATATTTT
13,TRBJ1-5,-,TRBD1,TRBV10-3,CAISRTGDQPQHF,TGTGCCATCAGTCGGACAGGGGATCAGCCCCAGCATTTT
15,TRBJ1-1,-,-,TRBV5-8,CASSFPKQVYTEAFF,TGTGCCAGCAGCTTTCCTAAACAGGTCTACACTGAAGCTTTCTTT
15,TRBJ1-1,-,TRBD1,TRBV19,CASRKDRGPNTEAFF,TGTGCCAGTAGAAAGGACAGGGGGCCGAACACTGAAGCTTTCTTT
17,TRBJ2-3,-,TRBD2,TRBV5-1,CASSTELAGGRGNTQYF,TGCGCCAGCAGCACGGAACTAGCGGGAGGGCGCGGGAATACGCAGTATTTT
13,TRBJ2-5,few,TRBD2,TRBV4-2,CASSQAGGETQYF,TGTGCCAGCAGTCAGGCGGGAGGGGAGACCCAGTACTTC
15,TRBJ2-3,-,TRBD2,TRBV7-6,CASSLETSGTDTQYF,TGTGCCAGCAGCCTAGAGACTAGCGGCACAGATACGCAGTATTTT